The 25 T cell receptor beta chains given below trace back to one sample, sequenced in a study of long-term antiretroviral therapy in people with HIV. The immunoSEQ assay was v3.0, run at survey level. Clones were sequenced by immunoSEQ multiplex PCR, and TCRdb holds only the in-frame ones, with some missing. The sample yields fewer than 45,000 clones, approximately 83% seen once. The source was unsorted PBMCs, collected 2.2 years after starting antiretroviral therapy. The receptors here all came from a man aged 18 to 29 with HIV.

V usage is TRBV5-4 and J usage is TRBJ2-3; TRBD2 matches 10 bases. CDR3 length: 16 residues. The V gene end was trimmed by 1 base and the J gene end by 2 bases; junction bases not matched to a gene: 4. Germline CDR1 is SGHNT and CDR2 is YYREEE (reference sequence). The CDR3 loop reads CASSLFTSGDTDTQYF. The DNA of the CDR3 is TGTGCCAGCAGCTTGTTCACTAGCGGGGACACAGATACGCAGTATTTT.

V is TRBV5-1 and J is TRBJ2-2, with D uncertain. This CDR3 is built from 17 residues. V gave up 3 bases and J gave up 5 bases, with 20 bases separating them. From germline, CDR1 is SGHRS and CDR2 YFSETQ. In nucleotides, the CDR3 is TGCGCCAGCAGCTCCTCCGTGGCCCCACCCCCAACCGGGGAGCTGTTTTTT. Its translation is CASSSSVAPPPTGELFF.

This chain links TRBV10-3 with TRBJ2-1; D is ambiguous. The CDR3 runs to 14 residues. V lost 2 bases, J lost 2 bases, and 7 bases lay in between. Germline loops: CDR1 ENHRY, CDR2 SYGVKD. CDR3 bases: TGTGCCATCAGTGAGACCGGCCCCTACAATGAGCAGTTCTTC. It is translated as CAISETGPYNEQFF.

There are a few counts of this clone. Written as DNA, the CDR3 is TGTGCCAGCAGCTTAGGGACTAGTCGAGAGACCCAGTACTTC. Encoded protein: CASSLGTSRETQYF. The J gene is TRBJ2-5, the V gene TRBV7-6; TRBD2 aligns across 7 bases. Trimming cost V 1 base and J 4 bases; bases outside gene matches: 3. The CDR3 is made up of 14 amino acids. CDR1 is SGHVS, CDR2 FNYEAQ, per germline.

This clone was detected a few times. The chain uses TRBV7-3 and TRBJ1-1, with 8 positions matching TRBD1. The CDR3 covers 14 residues. Germline values: CDR1 SGHTA, CDR2 FQGTGA. Germline trimming cut 5 bases from V and 2 bases from J; bases unmatched to any gene: 4. The CDR3 region is CASSRQGRNTEAFF. In DNA form, the CDR3 reads TGTGCCAGCAGCCGACAGGGGCGAAACACTGAAGCTTTCTTT.

DNA of the CDR3: TGTGCTAGTGGTACTCGGGTGGGCACTGAAGCTTTCTTT. Translation: CASGTRVGTEAFF. The gene calls are TRBV12-5 and TRBJ1-1; D is ambiguous. Trimming cost V 5 bases and J 4 bases, with 11 bases left between them. The CDR3 is made up of 13 amino acids. Germline V CDR1 and CDR2: LGHNT, FRNRAP.

J is TRBJ1-2 and V is TRBV28; D gene ambiguous. Trimming shortened V by 3 bases and J by 6 bases, and 14 bases separated the two germline ends. Germline lookup yields CDR1 MDHEN and CDR2 SYDVKM. This CDR3 comprises 14 residues. The CDR3 sequence: CASSLLQLGDGYTF. In nucleotides, the CDR3 is TGTGCCAGCAGTTTGCTTCAATTGGGCGATGGCTACACCTTC.

This clone was recorded only once. The rearrangement uses TRBV6-5 and TRBJ2-3; 12 nucleotides align to TRBD2. Germline assignment: CDR1 MNHEY and CDR2 SVGAGI. After removal of 4 bases from V and 1 base from J, the junction contained 3 bases not matched to a gene. This CDR3 contains 16 residues. CDR3 nucleotides: TGTGCCAGCAGTTCGGCTAGCGGGAGGGGCACAGATACGCAGTATTTT. Its translation is CASSSASGRGTDTQYF.

The chain links TRBV7-6 to TRBJ2-7; no clear D. The CDR3 has 14 amino acids. Trimming took off 5 bases at V and 1 base at J, with 12 bases between the two ends. The V gene's germline CDR1 is SGHVS and CDR2 FNYEAQ. The CDR3 protein is CASSPVPRSYEQYF. The CDR3 nucleotides are TGTGCCAGCAGCCCTGTCCCCCGGTCCTACGAGCAGTACTTC.

V usage is TRBV9 and J usage is TRBJ2-7; TRBD2 matches at 11 bases. Trimming cost V 4 bases and J 7 bases; bases outside gene matches: 1. This CDR3 spans 12 amino acids. Germline V gene sequence: CDR1 SGDLS, CDR2 YYNGEE. In nucleotides, the CDR3 is TGTGCCAGCAGCAGACTAGCGGGAGAGCAGTACTTC. Translated, it gives CASSRLAGEQYF.

This rearrangement joins TRBV6-5 to TRBJ1-5; D is perhaps TRBD1 (6 bases). Trimming removed 5 bases at V and 0 bases at J, with 8 bases between. This CDR3 region has 14 residues. The germline V gene has CDR1 MNHEY and CDR2 SVGAGI. CDR3 sequence reads: CASSRDNSNQPQHF. Written as DNA, the CDR3 is TGTGCCAGCAGTCGGGACAATAGCAATCAGCCCCAGCATTTT.

V usage is TRBV7-2 and J usage is TRBJ1-1; 8 bases fit TRBD1. Per the germline V gene, CDR1 is SGHTA and CDR2 is FQGNSA. CDR3 size: 17 residues. Trimming took 3 bases from V and 4 from J; bases not matched to a gene: 13. The CDR3 sequence is CASSFYPLGQGTTEAFF. CDR3 nucleotide sequence: TGTGCCAGCAGCTTCTATCCACTCGGACAGGGAACCACTGAAGCTTTCTTT.

This clone was recorded only once. The genes are TRBV2 and TRBJ2-7, with a possible D match to TRBD1 (6 bases). V lost 7 bases and J 4 bases, leaving 20 bases between the germline ends. The germline gives CDR1 SNHLY, CDR2 FYNNEI. The CDR3 totals 15 residues. Here the CDR3 DNA reads TGTGCCAGCAAAAAAGGACAGCGCGAAGGGTACGAGCAGTACTTC. It translates to CASKKGQREGYEQYF.

The V and J genes are TRBV19 and TRBJ1-2; D gene uncertain. CDR3 size: 13 residues. V was pared by 5 bases and J by 2 bases, with 9 bases between. CDR1 and CDR2 from the germline V gene are LNHDA and SQIVND (reference sequence). This CDR3 reads CASSERANYGYTF. CDR3 nucleotides: TGTGCCAGTAGTGAGAGGGCCAACTATGGCTACACCTTC.

The rearrangement links TRBV13 to TRBJ2-1; the D gene could be TRBD1 or TRBD2 (5 bases each). The V end was cut by 5 bases, the J end by 2 bases, with 16 bases between. The length of the CDR3 is 16 residues. Germline V gives CDR1 PRHDT, CDR2 FYEKMQ (reference sequence). The CDR3 sequence is CASSHQLGTAYNEQFF. CDR3 DNA: TGTGCCAGCAGCCACCAGCTAGGGACGGCCTACAATGAGCAGTTCTTC.

The V gene is TRBV7-9, the J gene TRBJ2-2; 14 bases match TRBD2. Trimming took 5 bases from V and 6 from J; bases not matched to a gene: 8. CDR3 length: 17 residues. Germline-derived CDR1 and CDR2 are SEHNR and FQNEAQ (reference sequence). CDR3 in DNA: TGTGCCAGCAGCCCGGGACTAGCGGGAGTCTCCGCCGGGGAGCTGTTTTTT. It codes for CASSPGLAGVSAGELFF.

V usage is TRBV18 and J usage is TRBJ1-1; maybe TRBD1 (5 bases). V lost 2 bases, J lost 2 bases, and 15 bases lay in between. In germline, CDR1 is KGHSH, CDR2 LQKENI. CDR3 length: 16 residues. For the CDR3, the DNA is TGTGCCAGCTCACCAACCTATGAGACAGATAACACTGAAGCTTTCTTT. Translating it yields CASSPTYETDNTEAFF.

This chain joins TRBV6-4 and TRBJ2-2; tentative D call: TRBD2 (5 bases). Germline V CDR1 and CDR2: MRHNA, SNTAGT. Deletions cut 0 bases from V and 5 bases from J, with 10 bases between. This CDR3 has 15 amino acids. For the CDR3, the DNA is TGTGCCAGCAGTGACTCGGGAGAAGGAACCGGGGAGCTGTTTTTT. This sequence encodes CASSDSGEGTGELFF.

The chain is built from TRBV4-1 and TRBJ1-3; D unresolved. The germline V gene has CDR1 MGHRA and CDR2 YSYEKL. Trimming stripped 1 base from V and 0 bases from J, with 10 bases between. The CDR3 loop spans 16 amino acids. The CDR3 nucleotides are TGCGCCAGCAGCCAAGCCGCGCCCAGCTCTGGAAACACCATATATTTT. This gives the protein CASSQAAPSSGNTIYF.

This chain's CDR3 is CASSLLGDLTDTQYF. CDR3 bases: TGTGCCAGCAGTTTATTAGGGGACCTGACAGATACGCAGTATTTT. This chain links TRBV7-9 with TRBJ2-3; D tentatively fits TRBD1 or TRBD2 (5 bases each). The CDR3 totals 15 residues. Trimming left V 6 bases short and J 3 bases short, with 16 bases between. CDR1 is SEHNR, CDR2 FQNEAQ, per germline (reference sequence). Full variable domain (missing parts from reference TRBV7-9 and TRBJ2-3): DTGVSQNPRHKITKRGQNVTFRCDPISEHNRLYWYRQTLGQGPEFLTYFQNEAQLEKSRLLSDRFSAERPKGSFSTLEIQRTEQGDSAMYLCASSLLGDLTDTQYFGPGTRLTVL.

This chain joins TRBV27 and TRBJ2-1, with D perhaps matching TRBD2 (6 bases). Trimming stripped 6 bases from V and 7 bases from J, with 13 bases between. Germline assignment: CDR1 MNHEY and CDR2 SMNVEV (reference sequence). This CDR3 spans 13 amino acids. CDR3 loop: CASRLTSLNEQFF. In DNA form, the CDR3 reads TGTGCCAGCAGGTTAACTAGCTTGAATGAGCAGTTCTTC.

The V and J genes are TRBV5-1 and TRBJ1-1, with unresolved D. Germline CDR1 is SGHRS and CDR2 is YFSETQ. The CDR3 has 14 residues. Trimming cost V 1 base and J 3 bases, with 10 bases left between them. CDR3 DNA sequence: TGCGCCAGCAGCTTGTCGGGTTGGGACACTGAAGCTTTCTTT. It translates to CASSLSGWDTEAFF. Full variable domain (remainder filled in from reference TRBV5-1 and TRBJ1-1): KAGVTQTPRYLIKTRGQQVTLSCSPISGHRSVSWYQQTPGQGLQFLFEYFSETQRNKGNFPGRFSGRQFSNSRSEMNVSTLELGDSALYLCASSLSGWDTEAFFGQGTRLTVV.

The chain uses TRBV7-9 and TRBJ2-7, with 8 bases that match TRBD2. The CDR3 runs 16 residues. Per germline, CDR1 SEHNR and CDR2 FQNEAQ (reference sequence). After removal of 5 bases from V and 5 bases from J, the junction contained 14 bases not matched to a gene. CDR3 DNA: TGTGCCAGCAGCCCCCCCGGGACTAGTCGAGCCCACGAGCAGTACTTC. Translated: CASSPPGTSRAHEQYF.

The J gene is TRBJ2-7, the V gene TRBV4-2; D uncertain. V was trimmed by 0 bases and J by 0 bases, leaving 9 bases between them. The CDR3 consists of 15 residues. Germline V CDR1 and CDR2: LGHNA, YNFKEQ. The CDR3 sequence is CASSQESESSYEQYF. Here the CDR3 DNA reads TGTGCCAGCAGCCAAGAGAGCGAGAGCTCCTACGAGCAGTACTTC.

The chain is built from TRBV7-2 and TRBJ2-3, with D tentatively TRBD2 (6 bases). The germline gives CDR1 SGHTA, CDR2 FQGNSA. The V end lost 5 bases, the J end lost 2 bases, and 14 bases lay between the germline ends. The CDR3 has 15 amino acids. The CDR3 nucleotides are TGTGCCAGCAGCCCAGCGGGCCTTTCCACAGATACGCAGTATTTT. Amino acids: CASSPAGLSTDTQYF.